The 23 T cell receptor beta chains below were found in one sample sequenced in a study of identical twins. TCRdb reprocessed the 5' RACE reads via MiXCR and lists one record per CDR3 protein. The sample contains hundreds of thousands of distinct CDR3 sequences, around a sixth of which appear only once. The sample also formed part of further work on T cells expressing NK-cell markers.

Sequenced sample: PBMCs. The receptors originated from a woman aged 18-29 years in good health.

This clonotype was counted only a few times. The chain employs TRBV9 and TRBJ2-7, with 10 bases matching TRBD1. The CDR3 spans 15 residues. With 3 bases clipped from V and 5 bases from J, the junction kept 8 bases outside the gene matches. CDR1 and CDR2 from the germline V gene are SGDLS and YYNGEE. The CDR3 DNA sequence: TGTGCCAGCAGCGGGTGGACAGGGGGTCTGCACGAGCAGTACTTC. It translates to CASSGWTGGLHEQYF.

The CDR3 coding sequence is TGCAGTGCTAGTCGGGGGGCCTATAATTCACCCCTCCACTTT. It translates to CSASRGAYNSPLHF. The chain has TRBV20-1 and TRBJ1-6; the D gene is possibly TRBD1 (5 bases). Germline CDR1 DFQATT, CDR2 SNEGSKA (reference sequence). The CDR3 totals 14 residues. V gave up 3 bases and J gave up 2 bases, with 8 bases separating them.

The sample holds a few counts of this clonotype. V gene TRBV20-1 combines with J gene TRBJ2-1; 8 nucleotides align to TRBD2. The junction had 9 bases not matched to a gene; V was cut back by 1 base and J by 4 bases. Germline V CDR1 and CDR2: DFQATT, SNEGSKA (reference sequence). The CDR3 length is 16 residues. This chain's CDR3 is CSARAIGVAGYNEQFF. In DNA, the CDR3 is TGCAGTGCTAGAGCGATAGGGGTAGCGGGGTACAATGAGCAGTTCTTC.

The rearrangement uses TRBV15 and TRBJ2-4; 7 bases map to TRBD1. With 4 bases clipped from V and 5 bases from J, the junction kept 2 bases outside the gene matches. Germline CDR1 reads LNHNV; CDR2 reads YYDKDF (reference sequence). The CDR3 totals 13 residues. CDR3 protein: CATSNTGENIQYF. DNA of the CDR3: TGTGCCACCAGCAACACAGGGGAAAACATTCAGTACTTC.

This sequence joins TRBV12-5 and TRBJ1-2, with D unresolved. The V gene lost 5 bases and the J gene lost 1 base, with 14 bases spanning the gap. The germline V gene has CDR1 LGHNT and CDR2 FRNRAP. The CDR3 spans 15 residues. As DNA, the CDR3 is TGTGCTAGTGGTGATGGGGTCACAATTAACTATGGCTACACCTTC. Translation: CASGDGVTINYGYTF.

This clonotype turned up a few times. This chain joins TRBV12-3 or TRBV12-4 and TRBJ2-7; D may be TRBD2 (6 bases). Trimming cost V 1 base and J 2 bases, with 12 bases left between them. The CDR3 has 15 residues. CDR3 DNA: TGTGCCAGCAGTTTAGAGGCAGGCGGGACCTACGAGCAGTACTTC. Its protein product is CASSLEAGGTYEQYF.

This clonotype has at least ten counts. V gene TRBV13 combines with J gene TRBJ2-1, with TRBD1 matching 8 bases. Germline lookup yields CDR1 PRHDT and CDR2 FYEKMQ (reference sequence). This CDR3 spans 14 amino acids. V gave up 4 bases and J gave up 3 bases; unmatched junction bases: 2. CDR3 bases: TGTGCCAGCAGCTCTGGGACAGGCTACAATGAGCAGTTCTTC. This codes for CASSSGTGYNEQFF.

The genes are TRBV20-1 and TRBJ2-1; the match to TRBD2 covers 11 bases. Germline CDR1 reads DFQATT; CDR2 reads SNEGSKA (reference sequence). The J segment lost 5 bases and the V segment lost 0 bases, leaving 9 bases of the junction unmatched. The CDR3 sequence is 17 residues long. CDR3 nucleotides: TGCAGTGCTAGAGATCCCAGAACTAGCGGGAGCAACAATGAGCAGTTCTTC. Translated: CSARDPRTSGSNNEQFF.

This clonotype showed up many times. The chain joins TRBV5-1 to TRBJ1-4; D gene uncertain. CDR3 length: 14 residues. Between the trimmed V and J ends, which lost 2 bases and 4 bases, there was a span of 9 bases. CDR1 is SGHRS and CDR2 is YFSETQ in the germline V gene. The CDR3 DNA reads TGCGCCAGCAGCTTTGTGGGTAGTAATGAAAAACTGTTTTTT. It specifies CASSFVGSNEKLFF.

A few counts support this clonotype. The rearrangement links TRBV6-5 to TRBJ1-2; D is unresolved. The CDR3 is made up of 14 amino acids. CDR1 and CDR2 from the germline V gene are MNHEY and SVGAGI. Trimming removed 2 bases from V and 4 bases from J, with 11 bases in between. DNA of the CDR3: TGTGCCAGCAGTTACGGTATAGCAGGCTATGGCTACACCTTC. Protein: CASSYGIAGYGYTF.

The DNA for the CDR3 is TGTGCTAGTGGCCGTAGCGGGTCGAACGAGCAGTACTTC. This translates into CASGRSGSNEQYF. The gene calls are TRBV12-5 and TRBJ2-7; the match to TRBD2 covers 7 bases. Per germline, CDR1 LGHNT and CDR2 FRNRAP. The CDR3 consists of 13 residues. The V segment lost 6 bases and the J segment 5 bases; nucleotides outside the gene matches: 7. Together with reference TRBV12-5 and TRBJ2-7, the CDR3 gives the full variable domain: DARVTQTPRHKVTEMGQEVTMRCQPILGHNTVFWYRQTMMQGLELLAYFRNRAPLDDSGMPKDRFSAEMPDATLATLKIQPSEPRDSAVYFCASGRSGSNEQYFGPGTRLTVT.

This clonotype has just a few counts. The chain is built from TRBV20-1 and TRBJ2-1; D might be TRBD1 or TRBD2, each matching 5 bases. Deletions cut 3 bases from V and 8 bases from J, with 17 bases between. The CDR3 runs 14 residues. Germline V gene data show CDR1 as DFQATT and CDR2 as SNEGSKA (reference sequence). The CDR3 coding sequence is TGCAGTGCTAGGGACCCCACGGGGCCCGATGAGCAGTTCTTC. It yields the protein CSARDPTGPDEQFF.

J is TRBJ2-1 and V is TRBV12-5; weak D call: TRBD2 (6 bases). This CDR3 contains 14 residues. Trimming took 5 bases from V and 8 from J, leaving 16 bases between them. Germline CDR1 reads LGHNT; CDR2 reads FRNRAP. The CDR3 nucleotides are TGTGCTAGTGGTCGAAGCGGGCCCGAGGATGAGCAGTTCTTC. It encodes CASGRSGPEDEQFF.

This clonotype was counted a few times. This chain joins TRBV7-2 and TRBJ2-5; D gene ambiguous. There are 13 residues in the CDR3. The germline V gene encodes CDR1 SGHTA and CDR2 FQGNSA. The V end was cut by 8 bases, the J end by 1 base, with 11 bases between. The CDR3 spells CASGFQVQETQYF. The CDR3 DNA follows: TGTGCCAGCGGATTTCAGGTCCAAGAGACCCAGTACTTC.

The chain recombines TRBV5-1 with TRBJ2-7; 10 nucleotides match TRBD1. The CDR3 runs 15 residues. The J segment lost 4 bases and the V segment lost 4 bases, leaving 8 bases of the junction unmatched. CDR1 is SGHRS, CDR2 YFSETQ, per germline. DNA for the CDR3: TGCGCCAGCAGCGTCGGGGACAGGGGAAAGTACGAGCAGTACTTC. Amino acids: CASSVGDRGKYEQYF.

The V call is TRBV6-5, the J call TRBJ2-1; possibly TRBD1 for D (6 bases). The CDR3 contains 15 residues. Between the trimmed V and J ends, which lost 0 bases and 4 bases, there was a span of 10 bases. Germline CDR1 and CDR2: MNHEY and SVGAGI. For the CDR3, the DNA is TGTGCCAGCAGTTACTCGGGGGCCCATTACAATGAGCAGTTCTTC. Translated, it gives CASSYSGAHYNEQFF.

This clonotype was seen more than once but under ten times. CDR3: CASSGGRGYGYTF. The CDR3 DNA is TGTGCCAGCAGTGGGGGACGGGGGTATGGCTACACCTTC. The chain is built from TRBV25-1 and TRBJ1-2; tentative D call: TRBD1 (5 bases). V was shortened by 4 bases and J by 5 bases, with 11 bases between the two germline ends. This CDR3 is built from 13 residues. Germline V gene data show CDR1 as MGHDK and CDR2 as SYGVNS.

The table lists this clonotype with a few counts. The J gene is TRBJ1-1, the V gene TRBV6-1, with D perhaps TRBD1 (6 bases). Germline values: CDR1 MNHNS, CDR2 SASEGT. V lost 4 bases, J lost 5 bases, and 14 bases lay in between. The CDR3 sequence is 14 residues long. The CDR3 is CASSAQGWRTEAFF. The CDR3 DNA reads TGTGCCAGCAGTGCACAGGGTTGGAGGACTGAAGCTTTCTTT.

The table lists this clonotype with a few counts. The V call is TRBV5-1, the J call TRBJ2-1; maybe TRBD2 (5 bases). Germline-derived CDR1 and CDR2 are SGHRS and YFSETQ. The germline V and J ends were trimmed by 4 bases and 7 bases, with 12 bases remaining between them. This CDR3 is 13 amino acids long. In DNA form, the CDR3 reads TGCGCCAGCAGCGTCATCCGGGAAAATGAGCAGTTCTTC. This encodes CASSVIRENEQFF.

This sequence joins TRBV13 and TRBJ1-2; no firm D call. The CDR3 is made up of 17 amino acids. V gave up 3 bases and J gave up 1 base, with 18 bases separating them. Germline CDR1 and CDR2: PRHDT and FYEKMQ (reference sequence). The CDR3 is CASSLEARSRLNYGYTF. CDR3 in DNA: TGTGCCAGCAGCTTGGAAGCTCGGAGTAGGCTTAACTATGGCTACACCTTC. The full variable domain, in which reference TRBV13 and TRBJ1-2 provide the parts outside the CDR3, is AAGVIQSPRHLIKEKRETATLKCYPIPRHDTVYWYQQGPGQDPQFLISFYEKMQSDKGSIPDRFSAQQFSDYHSELNMSSLELGDSALYFCASSLEARSRLNYGYTFGSGTRLTVV.

The table lists this clonotype with a few counts. V is TRBV28 and J is TRBJ2-3, with D perhaps matching TRBD2 (6 bases). Trimming cost V 7 bases and J 0 bases, with 20 bases left between them. The CDR3 is 17 amino acids. Germline assignment: CDR1 MDHEN and CDR2 SYDVKM. This chain's CDR3 is CASNTLPWGTSTDTQYF. CDR3 nucleotide sequence: TGTGCCAGCAATACCCTGCCATGGGGGACTAGCACAGATACGCAGTATTTT.

This clonotype has ten or more counts. The chain is built from TRBV10-3 and TRBJ2-3, with D perhaps TRBD2 (6 bases). V was shortened by 6 bases and J by 2 bases, with 18 bases between the two germline ends. This CDR3 spans 16 amino acids. The germline CDR1 and CDR2 sequences are ENHRY and SYGVKD. CDR3 DNA sequence: TGTGCCATCAGCCAGAGATCGAGACTAGACACAGATACGCAGTATTTT. Amino acids: CAISQRSRLDTDTQYF.

This clonotype was seen at least ten times. The V gene is TRBV6-5, the J gene TRBJ2-7; 12 bases line up with TRBD2. CDR3 size: 19 residues. In germline, CDR1 is MNHEY, CDR2 SVGAGI. V dropped 2 bases and J dropped 0; count of bases not matched to a gene: 11. The CDR3 DNA reads as TGTGCCAGCAGTTACATGACTAGCGGGAGTTGGGGGAGCTCCTACGAGCAGTACTTC. It specifies CASSYMTSGSWGSSYEQYF.